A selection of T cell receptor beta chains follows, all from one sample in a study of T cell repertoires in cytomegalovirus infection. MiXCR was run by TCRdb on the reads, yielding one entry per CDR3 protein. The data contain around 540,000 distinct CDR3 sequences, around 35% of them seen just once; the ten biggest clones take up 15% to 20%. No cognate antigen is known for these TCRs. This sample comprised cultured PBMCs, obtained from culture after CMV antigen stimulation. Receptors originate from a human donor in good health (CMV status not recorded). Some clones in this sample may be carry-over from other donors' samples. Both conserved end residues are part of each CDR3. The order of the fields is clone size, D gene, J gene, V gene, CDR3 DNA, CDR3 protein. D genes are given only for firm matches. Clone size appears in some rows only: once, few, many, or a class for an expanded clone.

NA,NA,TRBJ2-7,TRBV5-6,TGTGCCAGCAGCCCGGCCCTCGGGCACGAGCAGTACTTC,CASSPALGHEQYF
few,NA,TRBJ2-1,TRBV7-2,TGTGCCAGCAGCCCTGTAGGGGGACCTTACAATGAGCAGTTCTTC,CASSPVGGPYNEQFF
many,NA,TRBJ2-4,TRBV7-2,TGTGCCAGCAGCTTAGACGGAGAAAACATTCAGTACTTC,CASSLDGENIQYF
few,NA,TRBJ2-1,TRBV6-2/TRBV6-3,TGTGCCAGCAGTTACGGCGTAGCGGTCTCCTACAATGAGCAGTTCTTC,CASSYGVAVSYNEQFF
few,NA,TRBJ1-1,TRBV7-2,TGTGCCAGCAGCTTAGTCCTAAAGGGGACTGAAGCTTTCTTT,CASSLVLKGTEAFF
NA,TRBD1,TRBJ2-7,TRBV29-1,TGCAGCGTTGTTCGGACAGGCCTCTACGAGCAGTACTTC,CSVVRTGLYEQYF
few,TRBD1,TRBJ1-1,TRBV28,TGTGCCAGCAGCCCGAGACAGGGAGAGTTGTTAACTGAAGCTTTCTTT,CASSPRQGELLTEAFF
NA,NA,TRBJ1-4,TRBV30,TGTGCCTGGAGCGAGATAAATAGACAGGAAAAACTGTTTTTT,CAWSEINRQEKLFF
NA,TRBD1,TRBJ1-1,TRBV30,TGTGCCTGGAGTGCAATCGGACAGGGTCACACTGAAGCTTTCTTT,CAWSAIGQGHTEAFF
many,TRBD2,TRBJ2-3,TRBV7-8,TGTGCCAGCAGCTTAGTCCCACAGGTCCTAGCGGGAGGGACGCAGTATTTT,CASSLVPQVLAGGTQYF
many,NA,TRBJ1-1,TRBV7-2,TGTGCCAGCAGCCTTCTTATGGGCCGGACTGAAGCTTTCTTT,CASSLLMGRTEAFF
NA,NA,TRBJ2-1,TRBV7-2,TGTGCCAGTAGTTCAGGATCTGACAATGAGCAGTTCTTC,CASSSGSDNEQFF
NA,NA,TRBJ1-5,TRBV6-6,TGTGCCAGCAGTTACTCGACGGTGAATCAGCCCCAGCATTTT,CASSYSTVNQPQHF
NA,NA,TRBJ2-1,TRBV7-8,TGTGCCAGCAGCTTGGGGCCTAGCGAGAACAATGAGCAGTTCTTC,CASSLGPSENNEQFF
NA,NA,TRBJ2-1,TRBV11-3,TGTGCCAGCAGCTTAGGGGCCGGGCAGGGCTACAATGAGCAGTTCTTC,CASSLGAGQGYNEQFF
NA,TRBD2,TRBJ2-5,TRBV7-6,TGTGCCAGCAGCTTAGACTCCAATAGCGGGAGCCAGTACTTC,CASSLDSNSGSQYF
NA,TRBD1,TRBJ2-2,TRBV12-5,TGTGCTAGTGGTTTGAGTGACAGGGGTAACACCGGGGAGCTGTTTTTT,CASGLSDRGNTGELFF
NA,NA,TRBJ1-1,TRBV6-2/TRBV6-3,TGTGCCAGCAGGACAGGCCGAGGCACTGAAGCTTTCTTT,CASRTGRGTEAFF
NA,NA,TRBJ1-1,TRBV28,TGTGCCGCTGAAGACAGGAGGAACACTGAAGCTTTCTTT,CAAEDRRNTEAFF
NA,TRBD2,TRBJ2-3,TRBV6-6,TGTGCCAGCAGTCGACTAGCGGGACTGGGAGGGCAGTATTTT,CASSRLAGLGGQYF
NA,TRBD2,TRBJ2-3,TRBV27,TGTGCCAGCAGTTTACTTACGGCACTAGCGGGAGGGCCTGATACGCAGTATTTT,CASSLLTALAGGPDTQYF
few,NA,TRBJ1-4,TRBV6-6,TGTGCCAGCAGCGGCGGGCGAACTAATGAAAAACTGTTTTTT,CASSGGRTNEKLFF
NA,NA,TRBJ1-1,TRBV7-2,TGTGCCAGCAGCCCCCCGGGACGGCGGAGCACTGAAGCTTTCTTT,CASSPPGRRSTEAFF
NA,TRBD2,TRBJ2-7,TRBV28,TGTGCCAGCAGTTTATCTTCTAGCGGGAGCTCCTACGAGCAGTACTTC,CASSLSSSGSSYEQYF
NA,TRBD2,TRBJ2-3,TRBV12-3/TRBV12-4,TGTGCCAGCACCCATTCCGAGCGGGAGACAGATACGCAGTATTTT,CASTHSERETDTQYF
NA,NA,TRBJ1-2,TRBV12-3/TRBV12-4,TGTGCCAGCAGTTTAGGCGTATGGAAGGGGTATGGCTACACCTTC,CASSLGVWKGYGYTF
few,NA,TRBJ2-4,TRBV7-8,TGTGCCAGCAGCCCCCAGGACATTCAGTACTTC,CASSPQDIQYF
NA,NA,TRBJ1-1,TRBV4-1,TGCGCCAGCAGCCAATCCCCAGGGGAACGGGGCACTGAAGCTTTCTTT,CASSQSPGERGTEAFF
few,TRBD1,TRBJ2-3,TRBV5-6,TGTGCCAGCAGCTTGCGGACAGGGGTTTCAGATACGCAGTATTTT,CASSLRTGVSDTQYF
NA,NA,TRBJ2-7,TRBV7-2,TGTGCCAGCAGCTTAGCCACCTCCTACGAGCAGTACTTC,CASSLATSYEQYF
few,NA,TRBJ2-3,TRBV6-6,TGTGCCAGCAGGGTACTGACAGCGGGAGATACGCAGTATTTT,CASRVLTAGDTQYF
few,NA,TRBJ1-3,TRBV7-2,TGTGCCAGCAGCTTAACCGAGTGTAACACCATATATTTT,CASSLTECNTIYF
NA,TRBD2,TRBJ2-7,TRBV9,TGTGCCAGCAGCGTAGGACTAGCGGGAGCGTTGCAGTACTTC,CASSVGLAGALQYF
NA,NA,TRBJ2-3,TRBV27,TGTGCCAGCAGTATGACACCAAATACGCAGTATTTT,CASSMTPNTQYF
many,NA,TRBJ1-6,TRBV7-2,TGTGCCAGCAGCTTTTCGGGGCCCCTCCACTTT,CASSFSGPLHF
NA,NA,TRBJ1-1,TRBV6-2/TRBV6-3,TGTGCCAGCAGACCACACCCAGGGGCAGTTACTGAAGCTTTCTTT,CASRPHPGAVTEAFF
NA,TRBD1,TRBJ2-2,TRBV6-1,TGTGCCAGCAGCAAAGTGGGACAGGGAGGAACCGGGGAGCTGTTTTTT,CASSKVGQGGTGELFF
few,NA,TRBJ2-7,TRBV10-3,TGTGCCATCAGCCTAGGGAAGGGGTTGTCCTACGAGCAGTACTTC,CAISLGKGLSYEQYF
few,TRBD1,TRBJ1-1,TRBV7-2,TGTGCCAGCAGCTGGACAGGGGGCTTTAACACTGAAGCTTTCTTT,CASSWTGGFNTEAFF
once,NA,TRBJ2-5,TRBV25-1,TGTGCCAGCAGTGAATGGAAGGGACAAGAGACCCAGTACTTC,CASSEWKGQETQYF
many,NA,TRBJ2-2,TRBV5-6,TGTGCCACCGCGACCCGGGCACGTAACACCGGGGAGCTGTTTTTT,CATATRARNTGELFF
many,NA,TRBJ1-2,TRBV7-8,TGTGCCAGCAGTGACGGCCCCCTCCGGCCCGCTGGCTACACCTTC,CASSDGPLRPAGYTF
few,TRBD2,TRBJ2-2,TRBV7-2,TGTGCCAGCAGCTCTAGCGGGAGGGGTTTTACCGGGGAGCTGTTTTTT,CASSSSGRGFTGELFF
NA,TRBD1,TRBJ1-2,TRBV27,TGTGCCAGCCCCGACAACCGGGACAGGGAGGATGTAGGGGGCTACACCTTC,CASPDNRDREDVGGYTF
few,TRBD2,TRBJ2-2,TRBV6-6,TGTGCCAGCACAACCGATACGGGGGGCACCGGGGAGCTGTTTTTT,CASTTDTGGTGELFF
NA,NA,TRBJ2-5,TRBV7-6,TGTGCCAGCAGCTTGGCCAGGCTAGGGGGGACCCAGTACTTC,CASSLARLGGTQYF
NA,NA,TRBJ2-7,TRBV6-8,TGTGCCAGCAGTTACTCTAGACGGGACTTAACCTACGAGCAGTACTTC,CASSYSRRDLTYEQYF
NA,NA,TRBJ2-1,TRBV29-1,TGCAGCGTTGAAGAGGGGTCTGCCACCTACAATGAGCAGTTCTTC,CSVEEGSATYNEQFF
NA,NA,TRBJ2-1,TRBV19,TGTGCCAGTAGTATAGATCGCCATGAGCAGTTCTTC,CASSIDRHEQFF
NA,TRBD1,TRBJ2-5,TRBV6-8,TGTGCCAGCAGTTACTCGACAGGGTTGGGGGAGACCCAGTACTTC,CASSYSTGLGETQYF
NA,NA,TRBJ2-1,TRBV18,TGTGCCAGCTCCGCCTTGGCGCCTCCGGAGGGGTTTGTACGAAATGAGCAGTTCTTC,CASSALAPPEGFVRNEQFF
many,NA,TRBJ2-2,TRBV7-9,TGTGCCAGCAGCTTCGGCCGTGGGCAGTTAAACACCGGGGAGCTGTTTTTT,CASSFGRGQLNTGELFF